Sequencing of this T cell receptor (beta chain) was carried out in a study of beta chain features in type 1 diabetes. The authors reverse transcribed all of the isolated RNA, so sequencing captured expressed TCRB transcripts. Average reads for naive, central memory and regulatory T cell samples were about 4 million. TCRdb keeps only in-frame clones here, not all; method: immunoSEQ multiplex PCR. This table holds nearly 250,000 clones, around an eighth found once. This clone showed up just a few times. As yet, its antigen is unknown. Sorting that relied on CD45RO/CCR7/CD25/CD127/CD95/CD27 yielded CD4+ naive, central memory, regulatory and stem cell-like memory cells. Each sorted population was over 98% pure. The germline gives CDR1 PRHDT, CDR2 FYEKMQ (reference sequence). CDR3 length: 16 residues. V was trimmed by 3 bases and J by 3 bases, leaving 17 bases between them. Findings and caveats of the study: For type 1 diabetes patients, VDJ junctions showed fewer insertions and more deletions.

The rearrangement links TRBV13 to TRBJ1-1; the D is unclear. This TCR was sampled from a woman between 40 and 55 years old in good health. The sample comprised naive CD4+ T cells from blood. CDR3 coding DNA: TGTGCCAGCAGCTTTCGGATTGGGCGCGGGGACACTGAAGCTTTCTTT. Protein sequence: CASSFRIGRGDTEAFF.